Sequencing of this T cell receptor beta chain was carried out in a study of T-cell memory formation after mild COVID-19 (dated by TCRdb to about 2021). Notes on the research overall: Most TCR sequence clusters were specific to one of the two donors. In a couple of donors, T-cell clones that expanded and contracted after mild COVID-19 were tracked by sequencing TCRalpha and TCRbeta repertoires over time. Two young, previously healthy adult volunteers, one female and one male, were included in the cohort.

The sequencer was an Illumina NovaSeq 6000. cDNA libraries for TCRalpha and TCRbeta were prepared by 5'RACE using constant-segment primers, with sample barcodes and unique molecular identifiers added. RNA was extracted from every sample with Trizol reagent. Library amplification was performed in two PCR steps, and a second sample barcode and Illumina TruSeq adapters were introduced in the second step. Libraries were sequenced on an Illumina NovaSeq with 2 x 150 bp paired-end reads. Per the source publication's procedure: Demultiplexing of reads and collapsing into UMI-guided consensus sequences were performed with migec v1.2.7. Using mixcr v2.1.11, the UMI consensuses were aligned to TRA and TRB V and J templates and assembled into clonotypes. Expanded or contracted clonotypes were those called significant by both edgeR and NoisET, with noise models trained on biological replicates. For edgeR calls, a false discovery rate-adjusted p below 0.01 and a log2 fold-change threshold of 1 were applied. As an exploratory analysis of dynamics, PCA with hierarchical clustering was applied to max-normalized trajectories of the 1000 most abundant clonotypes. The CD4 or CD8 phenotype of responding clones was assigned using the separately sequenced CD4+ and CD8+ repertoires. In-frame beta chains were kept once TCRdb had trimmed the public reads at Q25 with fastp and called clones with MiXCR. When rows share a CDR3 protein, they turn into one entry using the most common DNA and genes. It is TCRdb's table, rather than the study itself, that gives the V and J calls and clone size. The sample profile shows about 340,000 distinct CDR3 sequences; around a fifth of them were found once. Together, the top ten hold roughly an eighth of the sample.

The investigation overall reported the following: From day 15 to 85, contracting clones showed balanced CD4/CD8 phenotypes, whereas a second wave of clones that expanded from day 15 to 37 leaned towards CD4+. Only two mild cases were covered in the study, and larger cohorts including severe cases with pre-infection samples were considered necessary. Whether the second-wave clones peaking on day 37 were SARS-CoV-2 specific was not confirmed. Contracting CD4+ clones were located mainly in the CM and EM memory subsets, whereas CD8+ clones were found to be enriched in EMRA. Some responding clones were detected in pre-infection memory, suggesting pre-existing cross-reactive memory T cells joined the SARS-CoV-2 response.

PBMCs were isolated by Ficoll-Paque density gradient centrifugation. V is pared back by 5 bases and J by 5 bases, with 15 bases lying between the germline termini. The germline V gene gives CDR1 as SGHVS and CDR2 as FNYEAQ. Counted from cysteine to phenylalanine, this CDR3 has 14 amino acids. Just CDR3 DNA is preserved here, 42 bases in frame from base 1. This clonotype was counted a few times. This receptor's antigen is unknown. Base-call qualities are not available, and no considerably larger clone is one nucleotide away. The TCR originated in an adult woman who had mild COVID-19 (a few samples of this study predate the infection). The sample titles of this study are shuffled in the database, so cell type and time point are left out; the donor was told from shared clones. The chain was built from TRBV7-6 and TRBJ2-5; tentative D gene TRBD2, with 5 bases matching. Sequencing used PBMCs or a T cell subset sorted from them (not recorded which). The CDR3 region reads CASSARVPGETQYF. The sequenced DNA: TGTGCCAGCAGCGCGAGGGTCCCGGGGGAGACCCAGTACTTC. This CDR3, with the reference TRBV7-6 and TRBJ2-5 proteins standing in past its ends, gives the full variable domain GAGVSQSPRYKVTKRGQDVALRCDPISGHVSLYWYRQALGQGPEFLTYFNYEAQQDKSGLPNDRFSAERPEGSISTLTIQRTEQRDSAMYRCASSARVPGETQYFGPGTRLLVL.